The 32 T cell receptor beta chains presented below share a single source sample, sequenced in a study of blood T cell repertoires in COVID-19. TCRdb's copy holds only in-frame clones and misses some; the assay was immunoSEQ multiplex PCR. Of about 130,000 clones in the sample, around 88% were seen once. Sequenced input: PBMCs or T cells enriched from blood (not recorded which). Source of these receptors: a woman aged 45-65 years who had recovered from COVID-19.

V gene TRBV19 combines with J gene TRBJ1-5, with 10 bases fitting TRBD1. The CDR3 length is 18 residues. Germline lookup yields CDR1 LNHDA and CDR2 SQIVND (reference sequence). The V gene end was trimmed by 7 bases and the J gene end by 3 bases; junction bases not matched to a gene: 15. The DNA of the CDR3 is TGTGCCAGTACTGGGGACAGGGGCGCCTTCCTATCCAATCAGCCCCAGCATTTT. Translation gives CASTGDRGAFLSNQPQHF.

The chain carries TRBV4-2 and TRBJ1-4; TRBD1 might be the D (5 bases). Germline V CDR1 and CDR2: LGHNA, YNFKEQ. CDR3 length equals 16 residues. V was trimmed by 2 bases and J by 5 bases, leaving 15 bases between them. For the CDR3, the DNA is TGTGCCAGCAGCCAAACCCAGGGTCGATTAAATGAAAAACTGTTTTTT. It codes for CASSQTQGRLNEKLFF.

V and J are TRBV11-2 and TRBJ1-6; no reliable D call. This CDR3 spans 14 amino acids. V lost 1 base and J 8 bases, leaving 9 bases between the germline ends. The germline V gene encodes CDR1 SGHAT and CDR2 FQNNGV. CDR3 nucleotide sequence: TGTGCCAGCAGCTTAGTTGAGGGATATTCACCCCTCCACTTT. This sequence encodes CASSLVEGYSPLHF.

Only a few counts were recorded for this clone. CDR3 amino acids: CASSLRDRSATGELFF. In DNA form, the CDR3 reads TGTGCCAGCAGCCTGCGGGACAGATCTGCCACCGGGGAGCTGTTTTTT. J is TRBJ2-2 and V is TRBV7-9; D possibly corresponds to TRBD1 (7 bases). The CDR3 contains 16 residues. Germline assignment: CDR1 SEHNR and CDR2 FQNEAQ (reference sequence). Trimming stripped 5 bases from V and 4 bases from J, with 17 bases between.

J is TRBJ1-6 and V is TRBV27, with 7 bases aligning to TRBD1. The CDR3 covers 14 residues. Germline V gene sequence: CDR1 MNHEY, CDR2 SMNVEV (reference sequence). Germline trimming cut 8 bases from V and 7 bases from J; bases unmatched to any gene: 8. The CDR3 DNA follows: TGTGCCAGCCAGCTACTAGGGGGCAATTCACCCCTCCACTTT. Translating gives CASQLLGGNSPLHF.

The chain couples TRBV7-9 to TRBJ2-7, with 9 bases matching TRBD2. CDR1 and CDR2 (germline): SEHNR, FQNEAQ (reference sequence). J lost 0 bases, V lost 0 bases, and 0 bases had no gene match. The CDR3 spans 15 residues. In DNA, the CDR3 is TGTGCCAGCAGCTTAGCTAGCGGGAGCTCCTACGAGCAGTACTTC. It yields the protein CASSLASGSSYEQYF.

The chain links TRBV18 to TRBJ1-1; D remains ambiguous. There are 13 residues in the CDR3. Germline-derived CDR1 and CDR2 are KGHSH and LQKENI. The V and J ends lost 2 bases and 0 bases respectively, with 4 bases between them. CDR3: CASSPYMNTEAFF. The DNA of the CDR3 is TGTGCCAGCTCACCATACATGAACACTGAAGCTTTCTTT.

The genes are TRBV5-1 and TRBJ1-2, with 7 bases that match TRBD1. After removal of 0 bases from V and 1 base from J, the junction contained 9 bases not matched to a gene. Per germline, CDR1 SGHRS and CDR2 YFSETQ. CDR3 size: 17 residues. The CDR3 DNA is TGCGCCAGCAGCTTGGCCGATCAGGGGGGAAATAACTATGGCTACACCTTC. Translating gives CASSLADQGGNNYGYTF.

The V call is TRBV6-1, the J call TRBJ1-1, with a possible D match to TRBD1 (6 bases). CDR1 and CDR2 (germline): MNHNS, SASEGT. The V and J ends lost 0 bases and 10 bases respectively, with 21 bases between them. CDR3 length: 16 residues. For the CDR3, the DNA is TGTGCCAGCAGTGAAGCACCAGGGGCCCGAGGCATGGGAGCTTTCTTT. As protein: CASSEAPGARGMGAFF.

The chain carries TRBV7-2 and TRBJ1-2, with 10 bases fitting TRBD1. In germline, CDR1 is SGHTA, CDR2 FQGNSA. The CDR3 is 15 residues long. After removal of 4 bases from V and 2 bases from J, the junction contained 4 bases not matched to a gene. CDR3 in DNA: TGTGCCAGCAGCTATTCGACAGGGGGCAACTATGGCTACACCTTC. This gives the protein CASSYSTGGNYGYTF.

As DNA, the CDR3 is TGTGCCAGCAGCTCCGGGAGAAAGGGCACAGATACGCAGTATTTT. Translated, it gives CASSSGRKGTDTQYF. The chain employs TRBV6-5 and TRBJ2-3; tentative D call: TRBD2 (6 bases). Germline CDR1 MNHEY, CDR2 SVGAGI. The CDR3 runs to 15 residues. The V end was cut by 6 bases, the J end by 1 base, with 14 bases between.

The V gene is TRBV29-1, the J gene TRBJ2-1, with 7 bases aligning to TRBD1. CDR1 is SQVTM, CDR2 ANQGSEA, per germline. J lost 9 bases, V lost 1 base, and 12 bases had no gene match. The CDR3 has 15 residues. CDR3 loop: CSVEGGGPLQVEQFF. CDR3 nucleotide sequence: TGCAGCGTTGAAGGAGGGGGCCCCCTGCAAGTTGAGCAGTTCTTC.

The J gene is TRBJ2-3, the V gene TRBV7-6; TRBD1 agrees at 9 bases. Germline CDR1 SGHVS, CDR2 FNYEAQ. Trimming removed 3 bases from V and 5 bases from J; junction bases left unmatched: 9. The CDR3 contains 16 residues. CDR3 bases: TGTGCCAGCAGCTTCTCCCCGGGACAGGGTTTAGATACGCAGTATTTT. Encoded protein: CASSFSPGQGLDTQYF.

The chain uses TRBV5-1 and TRBJ2-1; 9 nucleotides agree with TRBD1. CDR3 length: 16 residues. Germline trimming cut 3 bases from V and 0 bases from J; bases unmatched to any gene: 4. Germline CDR1 SGHRS, CDR2 YFSETQ. CDR3 nucleotides: TGCGCCAGCAGCTCAACAGGGGGCTACTCCTACAATGAGCAGTTCTTC. Translation: CASSSTGGYSYNEQFF.

The J gene is TRBJ2-1, the V gene TRBV6-6; 7 positions match TRBD1. This CDR3 has 14 amino acids. J was trimmed by 7 bases and V by 0 bases; bases with no gene match: 3. Germline V gene sequence: CDR1 MNHNY, CDR2 SVGAGI (reference sequence). This CDR3 is CASSYSNRGNEQFF. As DNA, the CDR3 is TGTGCCAGCAGTTACTCGAACAGGGGAAATGAGCAGTTCTTC.

This clone was detected once. The V gene is TRBV6-2 or TRBV6-3, the J gene TRBJ1-2, with D hard to call. Germline CDR1 reads MNHEY; CDR2 reads SVGEGT. The CDR3 spans 14 residues. The ends were cut back, 2 bases at V and 2 bases at J, with 9 bases in the middle. The CDR3 coding sequence is TGTGCCAGCAGTTACGAGAGAGCAAACTATGGCTACACCTTC. Translation: CASSYERANYGYTF.

The rearrangement joins TRBV28 to TRBJ2-3; TRBD2 matches at 8 bases. This CDR3 has 22 amino acids. Trimming cost V 5 bases and J 5 bases; bases outside gene matches: 30. Looked up from germline, CDR1 is MDHEN and CDR2 is SYDVKM. CDR3 protein: CASSIRASRPVGIGGAKDTQYF. In DNA, the CDR3 is TGTGCCAGCAGTATTCGGGCCTCACGGCCTGTAGGTATCGGGGGGGCCAAAGATACGCAGTATTTT.

The rearrangement links TRBV19 to TRBJ2-5; D is unclear. The CDR3 has 14 amino acids. Germline values: CDR1 LNHDA, CDR2 SQIVND (reference sequence). The V gene lost 0 bases and the J gene lost 4 bases, with 9 bases spanning the gap. CDR3 nucleotides: TGTGCCAGTAGTATAGATCAAGCCCCAGAGACCCAGTACTTC. Translated: CASSIDQAPETQYF.

The rearrangement uses TRBV28 and TRBJ2-5; 7 bases are shared with TRBD2. Unmatched junction bases numbered 8, after V lost 6 bases and J lost 1 base. The length of the CDR3 is 15 residues. CDR1 and CDR2 (germline): MDHEN, SYDVKM. The CDR3 sequence is CASREIWGGQETQYF. As DNA, the CDR3 is TGTGCCAGCAGGGAGATTTGGGGGGGCCAAGAGACCCAGTACTTC.

CDR3 sequence (DNA): TGTGCCAGCAGCTTACCGAGTGCTGAAGCTTTCTTT. Translated: CASSLPSAEAFF. This rearrangement joins TRBV7-2 to TRBJ1-1; D gene uncertain. The germline gives CDR1 SGHTA, CDR2 FQGNSA. The CDR3 sequence is 12 residues long. Trimming took off 2 bases at V and 6 bases at J, with 7 bases between the two ends.

The CDR3 coding sequence is TGTGCCAGCAGCTTAGAACGGTCTAGCGGGGGGGTAGAGACCCAGTACTTC. Residues: CASSLERSSGGVETQYF. The gene calls are TRBV7-2 and TRBJ2-5, with 12 bases lining up with TRBD2. V gave up 1 base and J gave up 4 bases; unmatched junction bases: 7. This CDR3 region has 17 residues. CDR1 is SGHTA, CDR2 FQGNSA, per germline.

The chain is built from TRBV27 and TRBJ1-4; TRBD1 might be the D (5 bases). Germline assignment: CDR1 MNHEY and CDR2 SMNVEV (reference sequence). The V end lost 5 bases, the J end lost 4 bases, and 8 bases lay between the germline ends. CDR3 length equals 13 residues. CDR3 amino acids: CASSGGSNEKLFF. CDR3 nucleotides: TGTGCCAGCAGTGGGGGGAGTAATGAAAAACTGTTTTTT. Supplemented by reference TRBV27 and TRBJ1-4, the full variable domain reads EAQVTQNPRYLITVTGKKLTVTCSQNMNHEYMSWYRQDPGLGLRQIYYSMNVEVTDKGDVPEGYKVSRKEKRNFPLILESPSPNQTSLYFCASSGGSNEKLFFGSGTQLSVL.

The gene calls are TRBV7-5 and TRBJ1-2; the D call in the table, TRBD1, was not verified against the DNA. TRBV7-5 is noted as a pseudogene. The CDR3 has 16 residues. CDR3 in amino acids: CARSLGSCRQYYGYTF. In nucleotides, the CDR3 is TGTGCCAGAAGCTTAGGGTCTTGTCGACAGTACTATGGCTACACCTTC.

This chain links TRBV4-1 with TRBJ1-5; D is possibly TRBD1 (6 bases). Germline assignment: CDR1 MGHRA and CDR2 YSYEKL. The CDR3 contains 15 residues. The germline V and J ends were trimmed by 0 bases and 6 bases, with 12 bases remaining between them. The CDR3 here is CASSQEGRGGQPQHF. The CDR3 nucleotides read TGCGCCAGCAGCCAAGAGGGCAGGGGTGGTCAGCCCCAGCATTTT.

V gene TRBV6-6 combines with J gene TRBJ1-1, with D hard to call. Trimming cost V 4 bases and J 1 base, with 13 bases left between them. There are 15 residues in the CDR3. CDR1 is MNHNY, CDR2 SVGAGI, per germline (reference sequence). CDR3 DNA sequence: TGTGCCAGCAGTTTGACTGTCCCAGCGAACACTGAAGCTTTCTTT. Translating it yields CASSLTVPANTEAFF.

J is TRBJ1-5 and V is TRBV7-2; maybe TRBD1 (5 bases). Germline values: CDR1 SGHTA, CDR2 FQGNSA. Trimming left V 5 bases short and J 7 bases short, with 12 bases between. CDR3 size: 13 residues. CDR3 loop: CASSPQRGQPQHF. CDR3 sequence (DNA): TGTGCCAGCAGCCCCCAGCGGGGCCAGCCCCAGCATTTT.

The chain joins TRBV3-1 (or the pseudogene TRBV3-2) to TRBJ2-7; 8 nucleotides agree with TRBD1. Trimming removed 6 bases from V and 6 bases from J; junction bases left unmatched: 4. Looked up from germline, CDR1 is LGHDT and CDR2 is YNNKEL (reference sequence). The CDR3 covers 12 residues. The CDR3 DNA follows: TGTGCCAGCAGGATCACAGGGGGCGAGCAGTACTTC. This translates into CASRITGGEQYF.

The chain is built from TRBV5-5 and TRBJ2-3; tentatively, D is TRBD2 (5 bases). CDR3 length: 16 residues. Trimming took 4 bases from V and 0 from J, leaving 15 bases between them. Germline V gene lookup returns CDR1 SGHKS and CDR2 YYEKEE (reference sequence). CDR3 in DNA: TGTGCCAGCAGCCCCCTCGGAGGAGCTAGCACAGATACGCAGTATTTT. Encoded protein: CASSPLGGASTDTQYF.

The rearrangement joins TRBV19 to TRBJ2-7, with a possible D match to TRBD2 (5 bases). Per the germline V gene, CDR1 is LNHDA and CDR2 is SQIVND (reference sequence). The V and J ends lost 7 bases and 0 bases respectively, with 10 bases between them. The CDR3 totals 13 residues. The CDR3: CASNRAGSYEQYF. DNA of the CDR3: TGTGCCAGTAATCGGGCGGGCTCCTACGAGCAGTACTTC.

The chain has TRBV6-2 or TRBV6-3 and TRBJ2-7; 7 bases match TRBD2. There are 14 residues in the CDR3. CDR1 and CDR2 (germline): MNHEY, SVGEGT. V shed 2 bases, J shed 1 base, and the junction held 2 bases outside the gene matches. The CDR3 protein is CASSYAAGSYEQYF. Written as DNA, the CDR3 is TGTGCCAGCAGTTACGCAGCGGGGTCCTACGAGCAGTACTTC.

V gene TRBV7-8 combines with J gene TRBJ2-7; maybe TRBD2 (6 bases). Deletions cut 5 bases from V and 2 bases from J, with 22 bases between. From germline, CDR1 is SGHVS and CDR2 FQNEAQ. This CDR3 has 17 residues. The CDR3 bases are TGTGCCAGCAGCACCCCATTCGGCGCGGGGCTCACCTACGAGCAGTACTTC. Its protein product is CASSTPFGAGLTYEQYF.

The chain combines TRBV15 with TRBJ1-1; no clear D. The germline V gene encodes CDR1 LNHNV and CDR2 YYDKDF (reference sequence). V lost 5 bases and J lost 0, with 7 bases in between. The CDR3 extends over 13 amino acids. Here the CDR3 DNA reads TGTGCCACCAGCGGAACAGTGAACACTGAAGCTTTCTTT. Protein: CATSGTVNTEAFF.